The clone carrying this T cell receptor beta chain was seen more than once but under ten times. Antigen: not known. Each CDR3 protein gets one entry after TCRdb re-called the RACE reads with MiXCR. This sample carries approximately 370,000 distinct CDR3 sequences, around 5% of them seen once, and the ten largest clones take about 8.2%. These data come from a study of human T cells and chemical hapten exposure. Overall study context: How much TCR each sample yielded varied, mostly because pooled library volumes differed slightly. Overall study findings and caveats: TCRs above 1 in 1000 frequency did not change with DPC sensitization.

V lost 2 bases and J lost 0, with 7 bases in between. Germline-derived CDR1 and CDR2 are KGHSH and LQKENI. This CDR3 contains 14 residues. Time point specified: pre-sensitization, week 0. Treatment in this sample: therapeutic diphenylcyclopropenone sensitization with weekly scalp DPC. The sequencing used whole blood, collected in connection with sensitization to the hapten diphenylcyclopropenone (DPC). This chain links TRBV18 with TRBJ1-1, with D unclear. The TCR was taken from a woman aged 18-29 years with alopecia areata. Some clones in this sample may be carry-over from other donors' samples. As DNA, the CDR3 is TGTGCCAGCTCACCAGGGGTGATGAACACTGAAGCTTTCTTT. It translates to CASSPGVMNTEAFF.